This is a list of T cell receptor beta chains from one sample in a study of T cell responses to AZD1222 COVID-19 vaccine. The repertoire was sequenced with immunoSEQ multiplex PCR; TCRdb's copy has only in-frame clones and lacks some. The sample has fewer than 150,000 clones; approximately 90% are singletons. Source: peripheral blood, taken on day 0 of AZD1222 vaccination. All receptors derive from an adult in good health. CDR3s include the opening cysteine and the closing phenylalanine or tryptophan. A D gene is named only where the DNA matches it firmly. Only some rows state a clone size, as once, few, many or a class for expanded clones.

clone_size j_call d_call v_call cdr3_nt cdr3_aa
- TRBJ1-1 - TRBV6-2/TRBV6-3 TGTGCCAGCAGTGTCCGAGGGGCGAACACTGAAGCTTTCTTT CASSVRGANTEAFF
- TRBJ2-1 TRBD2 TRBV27 TGTGCCAGCAGTTCAACGGGACTAGCGGCAGTTCTTGAGCAGTTCTTC CASSSTGLAAVLEQFF
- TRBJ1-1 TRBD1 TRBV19 TGTGCCAGTAGTATGGTCGGGACAGGGGGCCCGAACACTGAAGCTTTCTTT CASSMVGTGGPNTEAFF
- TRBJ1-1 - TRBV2 TGTGCCAGCCGCGCTCGGGGGAACACTGAAGCTTTCTTT CASRARGNTEAFF
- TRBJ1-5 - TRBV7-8 TGTGCCAGCAGCTTAAATAGCAATCAGCCCCAGCATTTT CASSLNSNQPQHF
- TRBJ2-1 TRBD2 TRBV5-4 TGTGCCAGCAGCCCGGCTCTGGCGGGAGGGCCGGGTGAGCAGTTCTTC CASSPALAGGPGEQFF
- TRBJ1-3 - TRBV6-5 TGTGCCAGCAGTTACCAGGCGGGTCGCTCTGGAAACACCATATATTTT CASSYQAGRSGNTIYF
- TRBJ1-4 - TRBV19 TGTGCCAGTAGTATGGGAGCTAAGAGGGTGTCACTGTTTTTT CASSMGAKRVSLFF
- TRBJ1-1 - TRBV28 TGTGCCAGCAGGAAGAACACTGAAGCTTTCTTT CASRKNTEAFF
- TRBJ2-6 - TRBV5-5 TGTGCCAGCAGCTTGCGGTTTTCTGGGGCCAACGTCCTGACTTTC CASSLRFSGANVLTF
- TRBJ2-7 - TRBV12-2 TGTGCAAGTCGCTTAGGGGATAGCGGGGGGCCCTACGAGCAGTACTTC CASRLGDSGGPYEQYF
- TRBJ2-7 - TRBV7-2 TGTGCCAGCCGGGCTGATTACTCCTACGAGCAGTACTTC CASRADYSYEQYF
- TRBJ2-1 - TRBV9 TGTGCCAGCAGCGGAAGGGGCGGGACGGGGAATGAGCAGTTCTTC CASSGRGGTGNEQFF
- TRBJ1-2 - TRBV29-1 TGCAGCGTTGAAGATCACATTACAGGGTCCTTCCCGGTTGGCTACACCTTC CSVEDHITGSFPVGYTF
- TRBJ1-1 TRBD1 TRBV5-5 TGTGCCAGCAGGGAAGACAGGGTTGCTTTCTTT CASREDRVAFF
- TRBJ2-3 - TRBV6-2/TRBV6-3 TGTGCCAGCAGTTTTTTCCCCGTTTCCACAGATACGCAGTATTTT CASSFFPVSTDTQYF
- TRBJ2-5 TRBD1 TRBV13 TGTGCCAGCACCGGACAGGGGGTGCAAGAGACCCAGTACTTC CASTGQGVQETQYF
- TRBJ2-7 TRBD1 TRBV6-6 TGTGCCAGCAGTTACCGGGACAGGGTTTTTAGCAACGAGCAGTACTTC CASSYRDRVFSNEQYF
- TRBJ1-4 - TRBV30 TGTGCCTGGAGTGGGAAGGGGACCTCTCCAACTAATGAAAAACTGTTTTTT CAWSGKGTSPTNEKLFF
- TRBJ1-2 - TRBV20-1 TGCAGTGCTACCCCTCCGGACGGCTACACCTTC CSATPPDGYTF
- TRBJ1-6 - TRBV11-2 TGTGCCAGCAGCTTAGGGGGGGAATCACCCCTCCACTTT CASSLGGESPLHF
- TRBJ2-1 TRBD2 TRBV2 TGTGCCAGCAGTGTTCCGGGTGGTCGGGGGGAGGAGTATAATGAGCAGTTCTTC CASSVPGGRGEEYNEQFF
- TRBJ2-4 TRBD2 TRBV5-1 TGCGCCAGCAGTACACTAGCGGGCCCTAGAGACATTCAGTACTTC CASSTLAGPRDIQYF
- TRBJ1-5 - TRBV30 TGTGCCTGGATCTCAAGGGGGGGCCGGTCCAATCAGCCCCAGCATTTT CAWISRGGRSNQPQHF
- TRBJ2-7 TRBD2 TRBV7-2 TGTGCCAGCAGCTTGGCTAGCGGGGGGATCTCCTACGAGCAGTACTTC CASSLASGGISYEQYF
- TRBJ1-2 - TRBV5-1 TGCGCCAGCAGCCTATCCCCCGACTATGGCTACACCTTC CASSLSPDYGYTF
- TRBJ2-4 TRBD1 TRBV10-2 TGCGCCACTGCACAGGGGAAGAGAAACATTCAGTACTTC CATAQGKRNIQYF
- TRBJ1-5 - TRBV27 TGTGCCAGCAGTTCGGTGGGTGGAGTCGGATTTAGGGCCAGGGGTCAGCCCCAGCATTTT CASSSVGGVGFRARGQPQHF
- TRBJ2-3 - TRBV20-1 TGTGGCGGGACTCGCACAGATACGCAGTATTTT CGGTRTDTQYF
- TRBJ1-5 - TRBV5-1 TGCGCCAGCAGCTTAGACGGTAGCAATCAGCCCCAGCATTTT CASSLDGSNQPQHF
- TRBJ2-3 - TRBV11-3 TGTGCCAGCAGCAGCACAGATACGCAGTATTTT CASSSTDTQYF
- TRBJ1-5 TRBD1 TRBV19 TGTGCCAGTAGTATAGATCGTACAGGGGGCTACCAGCCCCAGCATTTT CASSIDRTGGYQPQHF
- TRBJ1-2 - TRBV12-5 TGTGCTAGTGGTTTGGCCCCCGGCAATGGCTACACCTTC CASGLAPGNGYTF
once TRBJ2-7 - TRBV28 TGTGCCAGCAGTTTTCACAAGACCTACGAGCAGTACTTC CASSFHKTYEQYF
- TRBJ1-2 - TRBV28 TGTGCCAGCCAGAGACCCGCTTCGGTAGGCTACACCTTC CASQRPASVGYTF
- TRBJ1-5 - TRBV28 TGTGCCAGCAGACCGGCGGGGGTCAATCAGCCCCAGCATTTT CASRPAGVNQPQHF
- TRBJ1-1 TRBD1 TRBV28 TGTGCCAGCAGTTCCGACAGGGGGTTTTTGAACACTGAAGCTTTCTTT CASSSDRGFLNTEAFF
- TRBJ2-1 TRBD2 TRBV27 TGTGCCAGCAGTTTAAGACTAGCGGCCGTCTACAATGAGCAGTTCTTC CASSLRLAAVYNEQFF
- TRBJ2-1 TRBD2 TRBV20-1 TGCAGTGCTAGTCGGGGACTAGCGGGAGTCAATGAGCAGTTCTTC CSASRGLAGVNEQFF
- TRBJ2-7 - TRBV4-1 TGCGCCAGCAGCCAAGATAACAGCTACGAGCAGTACTTC CASSQDNSYEQYF
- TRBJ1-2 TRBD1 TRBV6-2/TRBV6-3 TGTGCCAGCAGCGTGACAGGGGTAAGGATTAATGGCTACACCTTC CASSVTGVRINGYTF
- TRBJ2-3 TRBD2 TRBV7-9 TGTGCCGGAGGGGCCCGGGGGGGCCGAAATACGCAGTATTTT CAGGARGGRNTQYF
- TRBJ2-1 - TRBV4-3 TGCGCCAGCAGCCAAGACCCGACTGGCGATAGGAAGCAGTTCTTC CASSQDPTGDRKQFF
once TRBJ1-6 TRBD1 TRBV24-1 TGTGCCACCAGTGGCCCAGGGGGCATCGGAGGAGATTCACCCCTCCACTTT CATSGPGGIGGDSPLHF
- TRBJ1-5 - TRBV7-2 TGTGCCAGCAGCTTAGAGCCAGGCCATATCAATCAGCCCCAGCATTTT CASSLEPGHINQPQHF
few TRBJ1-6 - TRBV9 TGTGCCAGCAGCCCAACAGGGAATTCACCCCTCCACTTT CASSPTGNSPLHF